This TCR beta chain was retrieved from a study of post-analysis software for immune sequencing data. As for this clonotype: Antigen: not known. Compared with germline, one end of the junction differs, possibly owing to a read error.

Findings and caveats of the study: Controls had lower frequencies than patients of about 5 TRBV segments, which included TRBV5-6, TRBV5-1 and TRBV20-1. Normalized Chao1 diversity in multiple sclerosis patients fell significantly below that of controls.

The CDR3 totals 13 residues. The germline gives CDR1 MNHNY, CDR2 SVGAGI (reference sequence). The TCR beta cDNA libraries carried unique molecular identifiers. Each CDR3 protein gets one entry after TCRdb re-called the PCR reads with MiXCR. The repertoire holds about 760,000 distinct CDR3 sequences, roughly 30% seen once, with 0.55% to 0.65% in the top ten. This TCR was recovered from a girl between 5 and 17 years old with multiple sclerosis. The chain has TRBV6-6 and TRBJ1-5, with D unclear. Sequenced material: blood. In DNA form, the CDR3 reads TGTGCCAGCGGTTACAAGAGCAATCAGCCCCAGCATTTT. It translates to CASGYKSNQPQHF.